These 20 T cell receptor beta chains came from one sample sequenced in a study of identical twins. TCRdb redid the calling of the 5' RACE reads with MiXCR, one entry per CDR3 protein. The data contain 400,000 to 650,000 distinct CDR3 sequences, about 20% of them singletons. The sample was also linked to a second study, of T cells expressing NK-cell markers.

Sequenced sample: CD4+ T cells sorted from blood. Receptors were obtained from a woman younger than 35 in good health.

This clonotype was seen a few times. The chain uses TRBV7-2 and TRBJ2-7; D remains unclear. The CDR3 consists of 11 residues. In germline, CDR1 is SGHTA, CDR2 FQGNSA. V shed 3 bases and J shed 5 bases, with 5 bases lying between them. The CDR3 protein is CASSFIDEQYF. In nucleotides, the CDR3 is TGTGCCAGCAGCTTTATAGACGAGCAGTACTTC.

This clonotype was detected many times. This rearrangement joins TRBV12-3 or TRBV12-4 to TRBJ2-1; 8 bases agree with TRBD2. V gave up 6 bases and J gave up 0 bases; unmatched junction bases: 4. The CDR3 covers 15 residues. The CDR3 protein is CASRQRESSYNEQFF. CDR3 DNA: TGTGCCAGCAGACAGCGGGAGAGCTCCTACAATGAGCAGTTCTTC.

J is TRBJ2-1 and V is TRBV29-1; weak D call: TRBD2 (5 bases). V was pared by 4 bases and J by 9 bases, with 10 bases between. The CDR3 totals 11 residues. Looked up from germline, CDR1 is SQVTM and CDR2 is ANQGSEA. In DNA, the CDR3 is TGCAGCGTTGCGAAGGGAGCTGAGCAGTTCTTC. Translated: CSVAKGAEQFF.

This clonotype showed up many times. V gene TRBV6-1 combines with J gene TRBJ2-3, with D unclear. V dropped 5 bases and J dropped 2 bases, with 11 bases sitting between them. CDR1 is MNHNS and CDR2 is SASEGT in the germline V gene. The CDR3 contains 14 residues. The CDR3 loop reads CASSPTYPTDTQYF. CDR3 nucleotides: TGTGCCAGCAGTCCTACCTACCCCACAGATACGCAGTATTTT.

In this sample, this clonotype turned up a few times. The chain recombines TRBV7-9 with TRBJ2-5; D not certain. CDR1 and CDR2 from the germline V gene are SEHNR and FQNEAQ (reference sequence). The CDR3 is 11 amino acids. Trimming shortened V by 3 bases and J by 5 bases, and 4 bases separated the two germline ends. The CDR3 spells CASSFWETQYF. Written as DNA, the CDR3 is TGTGCCAGCAGCTTCTGGGAGACCCAGTACTTC.

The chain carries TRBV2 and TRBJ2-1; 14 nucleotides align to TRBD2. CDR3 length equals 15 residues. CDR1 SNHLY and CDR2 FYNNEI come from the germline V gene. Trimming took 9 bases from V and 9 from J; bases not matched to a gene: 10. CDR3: CASTRLAGGQGEQFF. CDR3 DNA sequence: TGTGCCAGTACCCGACTAGCGGGGGGGCAGGGTGAGCAGTTCTTC.

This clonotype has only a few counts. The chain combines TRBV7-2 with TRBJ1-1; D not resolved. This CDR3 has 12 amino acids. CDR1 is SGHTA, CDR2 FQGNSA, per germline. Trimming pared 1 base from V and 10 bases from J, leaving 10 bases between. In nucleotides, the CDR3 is TGTGCCAGCAGCTTAGTTCGTGATACAGCTTTCTTT. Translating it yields CASSLVRDTAFF.

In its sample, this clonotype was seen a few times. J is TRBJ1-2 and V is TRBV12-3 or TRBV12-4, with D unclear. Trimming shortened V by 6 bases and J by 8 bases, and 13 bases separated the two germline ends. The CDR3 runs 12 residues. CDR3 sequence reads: CASSRTDRGYTF. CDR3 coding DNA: TGTGCCAGCAGCCGAACGGACCGGGGCTACACCTTC.

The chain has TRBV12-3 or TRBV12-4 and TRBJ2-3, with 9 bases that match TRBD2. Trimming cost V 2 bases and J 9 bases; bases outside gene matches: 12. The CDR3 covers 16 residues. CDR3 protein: CASSLFASGDQGTQYF. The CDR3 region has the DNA TGTGCCAGCAGTTTATTCGCTAGCGGGGACCAGGGGACGCAGTATTTT.

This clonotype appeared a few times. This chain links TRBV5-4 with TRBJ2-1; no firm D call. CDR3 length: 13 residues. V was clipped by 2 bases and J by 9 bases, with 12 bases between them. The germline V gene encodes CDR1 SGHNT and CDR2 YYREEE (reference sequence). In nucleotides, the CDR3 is TGTGCCAGCAGCTTTAAGGACCCCCCTGAGCAGTTCTTC. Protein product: CASSFKDPPEQFF.

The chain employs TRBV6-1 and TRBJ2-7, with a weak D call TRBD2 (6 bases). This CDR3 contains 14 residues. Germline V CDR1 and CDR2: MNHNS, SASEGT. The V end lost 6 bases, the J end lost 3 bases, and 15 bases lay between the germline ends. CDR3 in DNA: TGTGCCAGCAGCTGGCGGGACGGACGCTACGAGCAGTACTTC. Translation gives CASSWRDGRYEQYF.

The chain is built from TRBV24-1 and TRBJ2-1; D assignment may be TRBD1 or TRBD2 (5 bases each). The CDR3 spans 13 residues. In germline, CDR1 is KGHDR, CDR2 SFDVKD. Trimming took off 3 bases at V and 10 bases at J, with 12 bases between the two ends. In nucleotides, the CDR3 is TGTGCCACCAGTGATGGGACGGTGAGAGAGCAGTTCTTC. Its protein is CATSDGTVREQFF.

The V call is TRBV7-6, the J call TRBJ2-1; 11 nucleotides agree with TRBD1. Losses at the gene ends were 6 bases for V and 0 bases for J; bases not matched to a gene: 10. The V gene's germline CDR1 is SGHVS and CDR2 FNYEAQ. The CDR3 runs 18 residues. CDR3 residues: CASSSRDRGLSSYNEQFF. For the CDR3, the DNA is TGTGCCAGCAGTTCTCGGGACAGGGGGTTGAGCTCCTACAATGAGCAGTTCTTC. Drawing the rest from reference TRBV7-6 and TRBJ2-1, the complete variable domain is GAGVSQSPRYKVTKRGQDVALRCDPISGHVSLYWYRQALGQGPEFLTYFNYEAQQDKSGLPNDRFSAERPEGSISTLTIQRTEQRDSAMYRCASSSRDRGLSSYNEQFFGPGTRLTVL.

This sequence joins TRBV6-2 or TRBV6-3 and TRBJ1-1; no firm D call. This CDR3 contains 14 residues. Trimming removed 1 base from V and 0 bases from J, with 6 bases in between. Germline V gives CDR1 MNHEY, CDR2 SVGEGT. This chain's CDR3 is CASSYFAMNTEAFF. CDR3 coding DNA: TGTGCCAGCAGTTACTTCGCTATGAACACTGAAGCTTTCTTT.

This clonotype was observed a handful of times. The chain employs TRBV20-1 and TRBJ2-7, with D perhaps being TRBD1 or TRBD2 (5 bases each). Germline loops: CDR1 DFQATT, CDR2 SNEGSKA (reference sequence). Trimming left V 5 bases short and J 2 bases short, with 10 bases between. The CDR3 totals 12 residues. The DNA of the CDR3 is TGCAGTGCTGGGGACGACCCCTACGAGCAGTACTTC. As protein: CSAGDDPYEQYF.

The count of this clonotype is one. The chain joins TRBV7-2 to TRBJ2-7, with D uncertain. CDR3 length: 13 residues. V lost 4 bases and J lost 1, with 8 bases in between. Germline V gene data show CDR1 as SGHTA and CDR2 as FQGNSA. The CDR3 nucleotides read TGTGCCAGCAGCTGGGCACTGTCCTACGAGCAGTACTTC. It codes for CASSWALSYEQYF.

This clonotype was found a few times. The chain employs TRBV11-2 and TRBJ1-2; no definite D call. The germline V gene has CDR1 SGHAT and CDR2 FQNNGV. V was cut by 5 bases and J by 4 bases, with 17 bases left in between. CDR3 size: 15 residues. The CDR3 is CASSPRVVTSYGYTF. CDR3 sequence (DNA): TGTGCCAGCAGCCCAAGGGTGGTAACCTCCTATGGCTACACCTTC. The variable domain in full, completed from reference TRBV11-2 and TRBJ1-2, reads EAGVAQSPRYKIIEKRQSVAFWCNPISGHATLYWYQQILGQGPKLLIQFQNNGVVDDSQLPKDRFSAERLKGVDSTLKIQPAKLEDSAVYLCASSPRVVTSYGYTFGSGTRLTVV.

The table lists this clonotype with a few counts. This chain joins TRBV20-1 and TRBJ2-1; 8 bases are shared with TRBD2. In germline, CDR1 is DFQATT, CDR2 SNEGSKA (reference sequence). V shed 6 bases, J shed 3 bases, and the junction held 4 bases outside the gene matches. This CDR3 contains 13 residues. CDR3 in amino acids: CSAERGYYNEQFF. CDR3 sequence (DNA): TGCAGTGCCGAGCGGGGGTACTACAATGAGCAGTTCTTC.

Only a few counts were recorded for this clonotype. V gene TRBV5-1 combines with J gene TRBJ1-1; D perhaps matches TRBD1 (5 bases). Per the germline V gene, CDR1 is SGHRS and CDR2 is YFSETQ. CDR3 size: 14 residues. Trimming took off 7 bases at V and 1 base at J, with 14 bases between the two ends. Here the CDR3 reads CASAEFTGNTEAFF. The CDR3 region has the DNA TGCGCCAGCGCAGAATTTACAGGGAACACTGAAGCTTTCTTT.

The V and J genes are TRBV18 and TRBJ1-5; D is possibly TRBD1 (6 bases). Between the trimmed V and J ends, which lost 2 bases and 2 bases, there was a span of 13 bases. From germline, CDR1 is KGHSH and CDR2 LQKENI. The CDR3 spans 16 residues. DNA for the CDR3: TGTGCCAGCTCACCAATGGGAAAGGGGGGCAATCAGCCCCAGCATTTT. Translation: CASSPMGKGGNQPQHF.